This T cell receptor beta chain originates from a study of T cells after yellow fever vaccination. Regarding this clonotype: No antigen is known for it.

MiXCR, run by TCRdb on the 5' RACE reads, gives a single entry per CDR3 protein. This table has fewer than 650,000 distinct CDR3 sequences, 20% to 25% appearing once. The CDR3 extends over 14 amino acids. Losses at the gene ends were 2 bases for V and 5 bases for J; bases not matched to a gene: 7. From germline, CDR1 is SGHNT and CDR2 YYREEE (reference sequence). Study results and caveats: Researchers report a weaker secondary response that nonetheless peaked faster, day 5 versus 15.

Here the sequenced sample was PBMCs, taken approximately 22 days after the first yellow fever vaccination. J is TRBJ2-7 and V is TRBV5-4, with 7 bases lining up with TRBD1. The TCR was taken from a man aged 18 to 29 who received the YFV17D yellow fever vaccine. CDR3 bases: TGTGCCAGCAGCTTACAGGGGAATTACAACGAGCAGTACTTC. It codes for CASSLQGNYNEQYF.